The source of this T cell receptor (beta chain) is a study of CD8+ T cells in alopecia areata. General study points: When scalp samples are sequenced, resident alphabeta T cells of normal skin are also captured. Patients displayed less clarity in TCR sharing than mice, a finding possibly related to HLA. Clonality in lesional scalp, especially alopecia totalis/universalis, exceeded that of normal scalp.

This clone was seen only a few times. No antigen is known for it. V dropped 1 base and J dropped 6; count of bases not matched to a gene: 6. CDR1 is SGHRS, CDR2 YFSETQ, per germline. The CDR3 is 14 amino acids. Reverse transcription of extracted RNA yielded cDNA, which provided the sequencing template. The data were produced by immunoSEQ multiplex PCR, yet TCRdb's version contains in-frame clones alone and is incomplete. The sample records more than 95,000 clones, 55% being singletons. This clonotype was sampled from a human donor in good health. The chain uses TRBV5-1 and TRBJ1-2, with 7 bases lining up with TRBD1. Material for sequencing was CD4+ T cells sorted from blood. The chain's CDR3 is CASSLPGQVDGYTF. CDR3 coding DNA: TGCGCCAGCAGCTTGCCAGGACAGGTAGATGGCTACACCTTC.